The 7 T cell receptor beta chains presented below share a single source sample, sequenced in a study of technical replicates of blood from a few donors. Clones were sequenced by immunoSEQ multiplex PCR, and TCRdb holds only the in-frame ones, with some missing. The sample has more than 15,000 clones, around nine tenths seen once. Sequenced input: PBMCs. These receptor sequences come from a human donor in good health.

The chain is built from TRBV2 and TRBJ2-5; D is possibly TRBD2 (5 bases). Germline V lookup: CDR1 SNHLY, CDR2 FYNNEI. This CDR3 region has 14 residues. Trimming left V 3 bases short and J 5 bases short, with 13 bases between. CDR3: CASSEGWERETQYF. CDR3 DNA: TGTGCCAGCAGTGAGGGGTGGGAGAGGGAGACCCAGTACTTC.

The J gene is TRBJ2-7, the V gene TRBV7-2; D may be TRBD1 (5 bases). V gave up 0 bases and J gave up 1 base, with 13 bases separating them. Germline lookup yields CDR1 SGHTA and CDR2 FQGNSA. The CDR3 consists of 16 residues. CDR3 protein: CASSLAAGQRSYEQYF. CDR3 DNA sequence: TGTGCCAGCAGCTTAGCGGCAGGGCAACGATCCTACGAGCAGTACTTC. Together with reference TRBV7-2 and TRBJ2-7, the CDR3 gives the full variable domain: GAGVSQSPSNKVTEKGKDVELRCDPISGHTALYWYRQSLGQGLEFLIYFQGNSAPDKSGLPSDRFSAERTGGSVSTLTIQRTQQEDSAVYLCASSLAAGQRSYEQYFGPGTRLTVT.

This chain links TRBV5-1 with TRBJ2-1, with 7 bases aligning to TRBD2. Unmatched junction bases numbered 6, after V lost 3 bases and J lost 6 bases. CDR3 length: 14 residues. The germline gives CDR1 SGHRS, CDR2 YFSETQ. The CDR3 here is CASSSQGGFNEQFF. For the CDR3, the DNA is TGCGCCAGCAGCTCGCAGGGAGGGTTCAATGAGCAGTTCTTC.

The CDR3: CASSTDRGKETQYF. Here the CDR3 DNA reads TGTGCCAGCAGTACCGACAGGGGGAAAGAGACCCAGTACTTC. This chain joins TRBV6-5 and TRBJ2-5, with 9 bases lining up with TRBD1. Trimming took 5 bases from V and 3 from J; bases not matched to a gene: 4. The CDR3 extends over 14 amino acids. Looked up from germline, CDR1 is MNHEY and CDR2 is SVGAGI.

In nucleotides, the CDR3 is TGTGCCAGCAGCTTGGAGGCGGGAGGGCCTGGGTACGAGCAGTACTTC. Its translation is CASSLEAGGPGYEQYF. The chain couples TRBV5-4 to TRBJ2-7; 9 bases line up with TRBD2. This CDR3 contains 16 residues. The ends lost 0 bases at V and 4 bases at J; junction bases unmatched: 8. CDR1 and CDR2 from the germline V gene are SGHNT and YYREEE (reference sequence). The whole variable domain, filled in from reference TRBV5-4 and TRBJ2-7, reads ETGVTQSPTHLIKTRGQQVTLRCSSQSGHNTVSWYQQALGQGPQFIFQYYREEENGRGNFPPRFSGLQFPNYSSELNVNALELDDSALYLCASSLEAGGPGYEQYFGPGTRLTVT.

V and J are TRBV27 and TRBJ2-5; D is possibly TRBD1 (6 bases). Germline CDR1 is MNHEY and CDR2 is SMNVEV (reference sequence). V shed 6 bases and J shed 4 bases, with 18 bases lying between them. The CDR3 has 15 residues. The CDR3: CASSYQDSTRETQYF. The CDR3 nucleotides read TGTGCCAGCAGCTATCAGGACAGTACAAGAGAGACCCAGTACTTC.

Here the CDR3 DNA reads TGCGCCAGCAGTCAATCCCCGCCCGGGACTAGCGGGAGGAAACGGTTTTCCTACAATGAGCAGTTCTTC. Translation: CASSQSPPGTSGRKRFSYNEQFF. The chain has TRBV23-1 and TRBJ2-1, with TRBD2 matching over 15 bases. TRBV23-1 counts as an open reading frame of uncertain function. CDR3 length: 23 amino acids. The J segment lost 1 base and the V segment lost 0 bases, leaving 16 bases of the junction unmatched.